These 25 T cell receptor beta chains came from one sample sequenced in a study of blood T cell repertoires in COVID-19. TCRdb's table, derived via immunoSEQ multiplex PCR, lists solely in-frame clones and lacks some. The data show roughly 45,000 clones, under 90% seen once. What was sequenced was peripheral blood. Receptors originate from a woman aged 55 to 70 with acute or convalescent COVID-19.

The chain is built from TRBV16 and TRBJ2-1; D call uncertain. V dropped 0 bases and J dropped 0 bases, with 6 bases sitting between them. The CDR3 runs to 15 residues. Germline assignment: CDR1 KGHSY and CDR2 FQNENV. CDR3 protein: CASSQSTPSYNEQFF. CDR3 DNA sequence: TGTGCCAGCAGCCAATCGACTCCCTCCTACAATGAGCAGTTCTTC.

The CDR3, as DNA: TGTGCCAGCAGCTTGGGGGGGGGACAGGGCTATGGCTACACCTTC. Residues: CASSLGGGQGYGYTF. This chain connects TRBV5-4 to TRBJ1-2; 9 bases map to TRBD1. V shed 0 bases, J shed 4 bases, and the junction held 4 bases outside the gene matches. Germline V gene sequence: CDR1 SGHNT, CDR2 YYREEE (reference sequence). CDR3 length equals 15 residues. The whole variable domain, filled in from reference TRBV5-4 and TRBJ1-2, reads ETGVTQSPTHLIKTRGQQVTLRCSSQSGHNTVSWYQQALGQGPQFIFQYYREEENGRGNFPPRFSGLQFPNYSSELNVNALELDDSALYLCASSLGGGQGYGYTFGSGTRLTVV.

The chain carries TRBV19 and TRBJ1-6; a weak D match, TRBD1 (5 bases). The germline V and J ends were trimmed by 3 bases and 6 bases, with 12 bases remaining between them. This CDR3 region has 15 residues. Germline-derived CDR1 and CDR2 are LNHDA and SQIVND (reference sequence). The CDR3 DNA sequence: TGTGCCAGTAGTATCGGGGGGGGAAGTAATTCACCCCTCCACTTT. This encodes CASSIGGGSNSPLHF.

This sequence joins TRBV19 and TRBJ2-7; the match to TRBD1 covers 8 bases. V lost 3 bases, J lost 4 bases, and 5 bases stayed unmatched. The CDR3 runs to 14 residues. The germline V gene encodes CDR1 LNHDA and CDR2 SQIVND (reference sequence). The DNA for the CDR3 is TGTGCCAGTAGTATCGGACAGGGACGGTACGAGCAGTACTTC. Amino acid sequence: CASSIGQGRYEQYF. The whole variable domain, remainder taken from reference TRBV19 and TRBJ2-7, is DGGITQSPKYLFRKEGQNVTLSCEQNLNHDAMYWYRQDPGQGLRLIYYSQIVNDFQKGDIAEGYSVSREKKESFPLTVTSAQKNPTAFYLCASSIGQGRYEQYFGPGTRLTVT.

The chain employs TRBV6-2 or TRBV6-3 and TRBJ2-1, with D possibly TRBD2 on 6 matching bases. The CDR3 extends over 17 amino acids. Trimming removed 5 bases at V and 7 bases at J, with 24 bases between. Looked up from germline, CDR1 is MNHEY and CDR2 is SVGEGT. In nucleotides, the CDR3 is TGTGCCAGCAGTCAACGGCCCGGGAGAAGTTTGGGGAATGAGCAGTTCTTC. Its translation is CASSQRPGRSLGNEQFF.

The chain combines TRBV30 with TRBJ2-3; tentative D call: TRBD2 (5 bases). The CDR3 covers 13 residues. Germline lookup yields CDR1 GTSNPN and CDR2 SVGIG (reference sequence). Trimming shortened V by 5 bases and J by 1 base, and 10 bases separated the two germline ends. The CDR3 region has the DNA TGTGCCTGGGGGAGTTGGGGCACAGATACGCAGTATTTT. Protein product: CAWGSWGTDTQYF.

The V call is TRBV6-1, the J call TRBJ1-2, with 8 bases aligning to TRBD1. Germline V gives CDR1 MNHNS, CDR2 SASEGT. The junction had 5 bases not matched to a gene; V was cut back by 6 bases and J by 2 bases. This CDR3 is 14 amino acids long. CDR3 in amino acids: CASRTGQGNYGYTF. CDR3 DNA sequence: TGTGCCAGCAGGACCGGACAGGGAAACTATGGCTACACCTTC.

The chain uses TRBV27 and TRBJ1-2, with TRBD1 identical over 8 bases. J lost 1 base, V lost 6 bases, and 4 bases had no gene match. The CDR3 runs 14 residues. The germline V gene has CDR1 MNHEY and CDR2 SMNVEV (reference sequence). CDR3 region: CASRPGQVNYGYTF. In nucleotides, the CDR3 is TGTGCCAGCAGACCGGGACAGGTTAACTATGGCTACACCTTC.

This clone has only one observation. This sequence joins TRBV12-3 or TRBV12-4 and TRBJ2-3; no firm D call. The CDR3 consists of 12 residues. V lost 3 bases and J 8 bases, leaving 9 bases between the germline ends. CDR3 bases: TGTGCCAGCAGTTTCGGTTATGGTACGCAGTATTTT. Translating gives CASSFGYGTQYF.

The CDR3 nucleotides read TGTGCCAGCAGCTTGGATGGCGGGGGGTTCTACGAGCAGTACTTC. Encoded protein: CASSLDGGGFYEQYF. This chain links TRBV5-4 with TRBJ2-7; TRBD2 matches 8 bases. Germline V gene lookup returns CDR1 SGHNT and CDR2 YYREEE (reference sequence). There are 15 residues in the CDR3. V shed 0 bases, J shed 3 bases, and the junction held 5 bases outside the gene matches.

The CDR3 sequence: CATSDSGTSGYNEQFF. As DNA, the CDR3 is TGTGCCACCAGTGACTCCGGGACTAGCGGCTACAATGAGCAGTTCTTC. The chain links TRBV24-1 to TRBJ2-1; TRBD2 aligns across 11 bases. The germline V gene encodes CDR1 KGHDR and CDR2 SFDVKD. The CDR3 loop spans 16 amino acids. V trimming: 4 bases; J trimming: 3 bases; junction bases outside the gene matches: 4.

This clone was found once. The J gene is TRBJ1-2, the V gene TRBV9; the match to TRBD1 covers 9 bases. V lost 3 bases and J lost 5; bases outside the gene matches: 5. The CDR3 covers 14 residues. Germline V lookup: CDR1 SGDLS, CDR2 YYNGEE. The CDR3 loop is CASSATGQGYGYTF. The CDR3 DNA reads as TGTGCCAGCAGCGCCACAGGACAGGGGTATGGCTACACCTTC.

CDR3 amino acids: CASSPTGTGGSGELFF. The CDR3 nucleotides are TGTGCCAGTAGTCCTACCGGGACAGGGGGGAGCGGGGAGCTGTTTTTT. This sequence joins TRBV19 and TRBJ2-2, with 11 nucleotides matching TRBD1. The germline gives CDR1 LNHDA, CDR2 SQIVND (reference sequence). Unmatched junction bases numbered 9, after V lost 5 bases and J lost 7 bases. The CDR3 loop spans 16 amino acids.

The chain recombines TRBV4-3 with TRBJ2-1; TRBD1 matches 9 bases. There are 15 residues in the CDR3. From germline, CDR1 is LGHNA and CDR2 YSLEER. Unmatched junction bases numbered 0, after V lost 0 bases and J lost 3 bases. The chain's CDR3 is CASSQEGQGYNEQFF. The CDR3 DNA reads TGCGCCAGCAGCCAAGAGGGACAGGGCTACAATGAGCAGTTCTTC.

The CDR3 DNA reads as TGTGCCAGCGAGACAGGGAGCTCCTACAATGAGCAGTTCTTC. This translates into CASETGSSYNEQFF. V usage is TRBV19 and J usage is TRBJ2-1; 7 bases match TRBD1. This CDR3 has 14 residues. CDR1 is LNHDA and CDR2 is SQIVND in the germline V gene (reference sequence). The ends lost 9 bases at V and 0 bases at J; junction bases unmatched: 5.

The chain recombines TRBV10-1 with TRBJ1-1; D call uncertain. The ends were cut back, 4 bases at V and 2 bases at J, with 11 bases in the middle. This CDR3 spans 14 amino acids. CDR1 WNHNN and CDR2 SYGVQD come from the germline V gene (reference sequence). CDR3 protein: CASSGEQPNTEAFF. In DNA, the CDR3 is TGCGCCAGCAGTGGAGAACAGCCTAACACTGAAGCTTTCTTT.

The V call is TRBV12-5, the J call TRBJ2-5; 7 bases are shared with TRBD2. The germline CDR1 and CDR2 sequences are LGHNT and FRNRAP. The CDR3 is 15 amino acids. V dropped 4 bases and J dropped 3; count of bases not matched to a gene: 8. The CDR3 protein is CASGWGSLAEETQYF. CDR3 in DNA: TGTGCTAGTGGTTGGGGTAGCCTAGCGGAAGAGACCCAGTACTTC.

This CDR3 is CASGPDLAGDFSDTQYF. DNA for the CDR3: TGTGCTAGTGGCCCAGATTTGGCGGGAGATTTTTCAGATACGCAGTATTTT. J is TRBJ2-3 and V is TRBV12-5, with TRBD2 identical over 7 bases. The CDR3 contains 17 residues. Germline V lookup: CDR1 LGHNT, CDR2 FRNRAP. The V gene end was trimmed by 6 bases and the J gene end by 4 bases; junction bases not matched to a gene: 16. Drawing the rest from reference TRBV12-5 and TRBJ2-3, the complete variable domain is DARVTQTPRHKVTEMGQEVTMRCQPILGHNTVFWYRQTMMQGLELLAYFRNRAPLDDSGMPKDRFSAEMPDATLATLKIQPSEPRDSAVYFCASGPDLAGDFSDTQYFGPGTRLTVL.

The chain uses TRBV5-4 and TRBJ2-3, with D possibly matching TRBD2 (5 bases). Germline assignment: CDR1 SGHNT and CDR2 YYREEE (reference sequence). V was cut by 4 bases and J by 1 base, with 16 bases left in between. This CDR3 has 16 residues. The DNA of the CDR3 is TGTGCCAGCAGCCCCCCCGCGCGGCGGGGCACAGATACGCAGTATTTT. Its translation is CASSPPARRGTDTQYF.

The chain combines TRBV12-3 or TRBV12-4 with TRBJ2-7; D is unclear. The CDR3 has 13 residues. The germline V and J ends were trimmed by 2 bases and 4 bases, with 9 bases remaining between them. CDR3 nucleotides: TGTGCCAGCAGTTTATCTAGTGGTTACGAGCAGTACTTC. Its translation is CASSLSSGYEQYF.

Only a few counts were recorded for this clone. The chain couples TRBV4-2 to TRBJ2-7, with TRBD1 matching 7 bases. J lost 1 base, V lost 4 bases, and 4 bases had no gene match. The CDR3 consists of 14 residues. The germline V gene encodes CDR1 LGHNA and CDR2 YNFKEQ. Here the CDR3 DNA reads TGTGCCAGCAGCCCCGGGACAGTATCCTACGAGCAGTACTTC. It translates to CASSPGTVSYEQYF.

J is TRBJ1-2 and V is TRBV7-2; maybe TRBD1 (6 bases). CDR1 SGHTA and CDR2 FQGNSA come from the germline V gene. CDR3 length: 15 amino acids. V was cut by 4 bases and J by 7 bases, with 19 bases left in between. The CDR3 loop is CASSSGSGGDSGYTF. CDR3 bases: TGTGCCAGCAGCTCAGGGAGCGGGGGCGACTCTGGCTACACCTTC.

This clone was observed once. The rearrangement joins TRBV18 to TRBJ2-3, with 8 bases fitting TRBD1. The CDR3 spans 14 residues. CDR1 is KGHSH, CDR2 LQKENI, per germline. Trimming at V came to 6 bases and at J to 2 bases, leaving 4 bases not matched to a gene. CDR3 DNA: TGTGCCAGCTCGCAGGGGGCCCTCACAGATACGCAGTATTTT. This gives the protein CASSQGALTDTQYF.

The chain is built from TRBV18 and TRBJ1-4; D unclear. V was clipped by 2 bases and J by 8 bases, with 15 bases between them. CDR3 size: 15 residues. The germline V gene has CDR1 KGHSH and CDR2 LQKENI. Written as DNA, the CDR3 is TGTGCCAGCTCACCAATTCGGTCCCTGGGCGAAAAACTGTTTTTT. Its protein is CASSPIRSLGEKLFF. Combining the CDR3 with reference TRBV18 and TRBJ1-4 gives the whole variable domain NAGVMQNPRHLVRRRGQEARLRCSPMKGHSHVYWYRQLPEEGLKFMVYLQKENIIDESGMPKERFSAEFPKEGPSILRIQQVVRGDSAAYFCASSPIRSLGEKLFFGSGTQLSVL.

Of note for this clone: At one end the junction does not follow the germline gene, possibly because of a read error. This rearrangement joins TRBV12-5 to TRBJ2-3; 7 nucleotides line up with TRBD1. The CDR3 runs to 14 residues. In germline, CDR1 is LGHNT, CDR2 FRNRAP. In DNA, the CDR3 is TGTGCTAGTGGGTTGGACAGGATCACAGATACGCAGTATTTT. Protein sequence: CASGLDRITDTQYF.